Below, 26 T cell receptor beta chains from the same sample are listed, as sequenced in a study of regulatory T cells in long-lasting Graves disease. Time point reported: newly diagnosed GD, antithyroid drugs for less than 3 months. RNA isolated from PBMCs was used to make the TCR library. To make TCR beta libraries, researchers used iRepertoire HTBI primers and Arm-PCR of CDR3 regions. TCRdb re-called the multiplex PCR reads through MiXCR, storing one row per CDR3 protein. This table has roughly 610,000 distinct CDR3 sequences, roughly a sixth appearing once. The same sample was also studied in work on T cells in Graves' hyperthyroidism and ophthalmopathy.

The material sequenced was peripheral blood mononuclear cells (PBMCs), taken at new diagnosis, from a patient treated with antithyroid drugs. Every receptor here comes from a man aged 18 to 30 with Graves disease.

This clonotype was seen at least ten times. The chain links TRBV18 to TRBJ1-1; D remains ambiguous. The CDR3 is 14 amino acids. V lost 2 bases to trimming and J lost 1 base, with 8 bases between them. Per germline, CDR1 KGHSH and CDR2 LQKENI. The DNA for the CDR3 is TGTGCCAGCTCACCAAACACCGCGAACACTGAAGCTTTCTTT. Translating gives CASSPNTANTEAFF.

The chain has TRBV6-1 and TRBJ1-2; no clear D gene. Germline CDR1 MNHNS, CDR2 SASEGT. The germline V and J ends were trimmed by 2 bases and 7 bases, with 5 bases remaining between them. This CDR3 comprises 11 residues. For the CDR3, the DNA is TGTGCCAGCAGTGAAATTTTTGGCTACACCTTC. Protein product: CASSEIFGYTF.

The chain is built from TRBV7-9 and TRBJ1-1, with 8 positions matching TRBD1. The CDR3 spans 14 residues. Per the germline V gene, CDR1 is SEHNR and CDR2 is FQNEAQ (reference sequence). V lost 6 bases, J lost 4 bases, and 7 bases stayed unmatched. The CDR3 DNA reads TGTGCCAGCAGGGACAGGGCTGATAGCACTGAAGCTTTCTTT. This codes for CASRDRADSTEAFF.

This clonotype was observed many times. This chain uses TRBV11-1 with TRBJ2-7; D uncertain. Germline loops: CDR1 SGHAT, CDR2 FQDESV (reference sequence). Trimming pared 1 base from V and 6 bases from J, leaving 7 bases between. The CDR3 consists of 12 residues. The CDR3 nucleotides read TGTGCCAGCAGCTTAGTCGGGTCCGAGCAGTACTTC. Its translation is CASSLVGSEQYF.

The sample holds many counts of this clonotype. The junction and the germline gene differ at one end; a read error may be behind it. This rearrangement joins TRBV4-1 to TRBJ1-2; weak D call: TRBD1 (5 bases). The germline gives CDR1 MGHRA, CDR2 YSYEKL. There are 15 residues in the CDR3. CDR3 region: CASSQEGTGTYGYTF. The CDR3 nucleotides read TGTGCCAGCAGCCAAGAGGGCACAGGTACCTATGGCTACACCTTC.

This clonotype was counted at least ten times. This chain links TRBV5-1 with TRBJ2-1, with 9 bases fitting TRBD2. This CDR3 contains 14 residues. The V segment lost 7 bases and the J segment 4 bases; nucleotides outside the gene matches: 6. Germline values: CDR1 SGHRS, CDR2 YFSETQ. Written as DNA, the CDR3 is TGCGCCAGCGTTCGCGGGGGGGGGTACAATGAGCAGTTCTTC. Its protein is CASVRGGGYNEQFF. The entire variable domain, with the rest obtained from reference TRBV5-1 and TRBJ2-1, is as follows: KAGVTQTPRYLIKTRGQQVTLSCSPISGHRSVSWYQQTPGQGLQFLFEYFSETQRNKGNFPGRFSGRQFSNSRSEMNVSTLELGDSALYLCASVRGGGYNEQFFGPGTRLTVL.

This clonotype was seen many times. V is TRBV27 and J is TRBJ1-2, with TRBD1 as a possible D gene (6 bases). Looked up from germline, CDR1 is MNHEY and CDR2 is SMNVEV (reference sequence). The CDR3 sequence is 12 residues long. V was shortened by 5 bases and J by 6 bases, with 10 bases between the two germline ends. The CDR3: CASSTHRDGYTF. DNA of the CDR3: TGTGCCAGCAGTACCCACAGGGATGGCTACACCTTC.

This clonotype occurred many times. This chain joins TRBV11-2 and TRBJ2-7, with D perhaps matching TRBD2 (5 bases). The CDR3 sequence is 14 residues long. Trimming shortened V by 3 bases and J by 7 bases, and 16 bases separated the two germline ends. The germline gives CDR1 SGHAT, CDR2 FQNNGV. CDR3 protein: CASSFSGRTGEQYF. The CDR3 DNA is TGTGCCAGCAGCTTCAGCGGACGTACTGGGGAGCAGTACTTC.

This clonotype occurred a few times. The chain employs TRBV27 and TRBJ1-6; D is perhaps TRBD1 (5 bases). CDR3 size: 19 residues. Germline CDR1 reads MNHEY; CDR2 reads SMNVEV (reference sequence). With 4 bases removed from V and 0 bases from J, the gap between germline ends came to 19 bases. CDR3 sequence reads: CASSSAPGRLSSYNSPLHF. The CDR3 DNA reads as TGTGCCAGCAGTTCAGCCCCGGGACGGTTGAGCTCCTATAATTCACCCCTCCACTTT.

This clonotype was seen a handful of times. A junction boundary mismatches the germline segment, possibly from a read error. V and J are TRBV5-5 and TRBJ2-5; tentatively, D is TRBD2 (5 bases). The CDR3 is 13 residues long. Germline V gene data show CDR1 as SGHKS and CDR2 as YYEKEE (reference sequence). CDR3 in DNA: TGTGCCAGCAGCTACCCAGGCGGTTGGCTAGCTGTCTTC. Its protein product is CASSYPGGWLAVF.

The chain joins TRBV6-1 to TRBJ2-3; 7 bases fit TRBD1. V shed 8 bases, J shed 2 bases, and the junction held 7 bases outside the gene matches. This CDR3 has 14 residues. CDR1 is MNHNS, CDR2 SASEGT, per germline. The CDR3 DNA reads TGTGCCAGCTATCTCGACAGGGCCACAGATACGCAGTATTTT. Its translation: CASYLDRATDTQYF.

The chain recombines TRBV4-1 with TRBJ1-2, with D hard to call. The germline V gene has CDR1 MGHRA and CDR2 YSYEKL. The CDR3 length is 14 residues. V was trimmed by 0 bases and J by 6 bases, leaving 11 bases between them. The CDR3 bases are TGCGCCAGCAGCCAAGACGCCGGGGTGAATGGCTACACCTTC. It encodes CASSQDAGVNGYTF.

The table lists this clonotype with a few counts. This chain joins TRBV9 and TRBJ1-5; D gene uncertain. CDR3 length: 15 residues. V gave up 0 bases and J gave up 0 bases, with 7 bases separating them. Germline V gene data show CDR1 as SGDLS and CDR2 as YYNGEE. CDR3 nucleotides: TGTGCCAGCAGCGTAGGTGGGGTTAGCAATCAGCCCCAGCATTTT. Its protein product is CASSVGGVSNQPQHF.

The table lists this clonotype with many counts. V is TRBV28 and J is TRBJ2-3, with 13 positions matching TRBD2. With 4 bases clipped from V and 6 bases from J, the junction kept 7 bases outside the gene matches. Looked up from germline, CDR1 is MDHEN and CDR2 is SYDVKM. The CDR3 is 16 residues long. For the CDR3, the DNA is TGTGCCAGCAGTTCCGGGACTAGCGGGAAGGCGGATACGCAGTATTTT. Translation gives CASSSGTSGKADTQYF.

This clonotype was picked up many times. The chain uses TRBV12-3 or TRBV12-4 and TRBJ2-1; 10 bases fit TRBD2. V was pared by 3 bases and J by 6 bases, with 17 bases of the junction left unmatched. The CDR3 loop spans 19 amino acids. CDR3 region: CASSFEIAGGGVLVNEQFF. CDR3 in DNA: TGTGCCAGCAGTTTCGAAATAGCGGGAGGCGGGGTTTTGGTCAATGAGCAGTTCTTC.

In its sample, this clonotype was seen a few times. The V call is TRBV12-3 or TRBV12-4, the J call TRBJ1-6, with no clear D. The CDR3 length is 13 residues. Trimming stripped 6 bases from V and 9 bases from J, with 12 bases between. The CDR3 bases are TGTGCCAGCAGCCTTGAGCGACGTTCACCCCTCCACTTT. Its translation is CASSLERRSPLHF.

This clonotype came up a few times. CDR3 bases: TGTGCCAGTAGTATAGATGGGGGGGCCTACGAGCAGTACTTC. The encoded protein is CASSIDGGAYEQYF. This chain connects TRBV19 to TRBJ2-7; 7 positions agree with TRBD2. This CDR3 has 14 amino acids. Looked up from germline, CDR1 is LNHDA and CDR2 is SQIVND (reference sequence). J lost 2 bases, V lost 0 bases, and 1 base had no gene match.

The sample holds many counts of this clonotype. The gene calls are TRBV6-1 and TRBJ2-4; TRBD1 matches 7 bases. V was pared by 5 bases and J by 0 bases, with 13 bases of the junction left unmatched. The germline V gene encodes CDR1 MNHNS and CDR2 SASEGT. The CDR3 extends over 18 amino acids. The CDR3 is CASSPGKGGQLAKNIQYF. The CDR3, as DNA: TGTGCCAGCAGTCCGGGAAAAGGGGGCCAGCTAGCCAAAAACATTCAGTACTTC.

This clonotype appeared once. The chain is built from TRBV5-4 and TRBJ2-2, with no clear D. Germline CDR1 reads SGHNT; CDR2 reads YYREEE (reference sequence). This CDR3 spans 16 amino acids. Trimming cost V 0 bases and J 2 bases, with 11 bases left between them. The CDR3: CASSLGSASNTGELFF. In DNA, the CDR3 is TGTGCCAGCAGCTTGGGGTCAGCATCTAACACCGGGGAGCTGTTTTTT.

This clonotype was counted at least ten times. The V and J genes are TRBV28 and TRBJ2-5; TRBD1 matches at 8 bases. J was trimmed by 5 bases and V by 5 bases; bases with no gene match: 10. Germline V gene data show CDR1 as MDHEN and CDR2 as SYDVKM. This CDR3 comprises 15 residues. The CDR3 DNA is TGTGCCAGCAGTCCGTGGACAGGGAGGAGGGAGACCCAGTACTTC. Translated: CASSPWTGRRETQYF.

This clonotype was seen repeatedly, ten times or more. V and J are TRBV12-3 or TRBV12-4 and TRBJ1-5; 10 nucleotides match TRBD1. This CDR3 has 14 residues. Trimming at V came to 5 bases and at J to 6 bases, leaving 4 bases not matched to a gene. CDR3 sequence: CASSPGTGAQPQHF. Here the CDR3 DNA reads TGTGCCAGCAGTCCCGGGACAGGGGCTCAGCCCCAGCATTTT.

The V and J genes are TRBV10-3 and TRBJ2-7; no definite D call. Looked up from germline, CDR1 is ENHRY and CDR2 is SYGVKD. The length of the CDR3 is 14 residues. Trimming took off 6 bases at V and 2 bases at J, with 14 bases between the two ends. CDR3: CAISTAYTTYEQYF. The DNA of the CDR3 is TGTGCCATCAGCACAGCGTACACGACCTACGAGCAGTACTTC.

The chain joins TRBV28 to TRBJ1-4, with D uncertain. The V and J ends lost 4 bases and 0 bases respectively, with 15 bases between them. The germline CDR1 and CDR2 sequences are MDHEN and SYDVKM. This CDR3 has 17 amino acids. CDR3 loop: CASSSRDTTSTNEKLFF. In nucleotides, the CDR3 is TGTGCCAGCAGTTCCCGCGACACCACCTCAACTAATGAAAAACTGTTTTTT. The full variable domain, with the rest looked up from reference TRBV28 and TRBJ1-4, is DVKVTQSSRYLVKRTGEKVFLECVQDMDHENMFWYRQDPGLGLRLIYFSYDVKMKEKGDIPEGYSVSREKKERFSLILESASTNQTSMYLCASSSRDTTSTNEKLFFGSGTQLSVL.

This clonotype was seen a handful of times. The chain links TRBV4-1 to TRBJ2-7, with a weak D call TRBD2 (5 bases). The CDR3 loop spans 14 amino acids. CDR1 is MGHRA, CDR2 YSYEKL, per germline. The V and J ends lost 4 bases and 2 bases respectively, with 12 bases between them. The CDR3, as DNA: TGCGCCAGCAGCCCGCGGGTCCTACCCTACGAGCAGTACTTC. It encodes CASSPRVLPYEQYF.

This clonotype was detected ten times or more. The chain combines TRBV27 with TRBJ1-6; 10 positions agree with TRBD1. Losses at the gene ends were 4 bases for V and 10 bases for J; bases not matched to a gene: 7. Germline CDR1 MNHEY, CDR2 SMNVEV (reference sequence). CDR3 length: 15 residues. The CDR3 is CASSSGDRGRSPLHF. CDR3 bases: TGTGCCAGCAGTTCGGGAGACAGGGGGCGGTCACCCCTCCACTTT.

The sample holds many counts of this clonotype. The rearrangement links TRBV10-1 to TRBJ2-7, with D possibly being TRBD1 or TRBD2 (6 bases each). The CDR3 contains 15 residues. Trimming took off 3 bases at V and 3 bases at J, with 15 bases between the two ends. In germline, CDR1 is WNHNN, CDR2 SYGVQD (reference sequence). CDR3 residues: CASSDGGTKYYEQYF. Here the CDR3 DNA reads TGCGCCAGCAGTGATGGAGGGACAAAGTACTACGAGCAGTACTTC.